This TCR beta chain emerged from a study of neurological immune-mediated disorders. TCRdb re-analysed the 5' RACE reads in MiXCR, keeping a single row per CDR3 protein. The sample gives roughly 66,000 distinct CDR3 sequences, approximately 5% of which show up once; 2.2% is in the top ten. The sequence was obtained from a woman aged 70-85 years with multiple sclerosis. Sequencing input: PBMCs.

The DNA for the CDR3 is TGTGCCAGCTCACCACCGGGGGCAGCTGAAAAACTGTTTTTT. Protein: CASSPPGAAEKLFF. This rearrangement joins TRBV18 to TRBJ1-4; D might be TRBD1 (6 bases). In germline, CDR1 is KGHSH, CDR2 LQKENI. This CDR3 is built from 14 residues. Trimming cost V 0 bases and J 7 bases, with 9 bases left between them.